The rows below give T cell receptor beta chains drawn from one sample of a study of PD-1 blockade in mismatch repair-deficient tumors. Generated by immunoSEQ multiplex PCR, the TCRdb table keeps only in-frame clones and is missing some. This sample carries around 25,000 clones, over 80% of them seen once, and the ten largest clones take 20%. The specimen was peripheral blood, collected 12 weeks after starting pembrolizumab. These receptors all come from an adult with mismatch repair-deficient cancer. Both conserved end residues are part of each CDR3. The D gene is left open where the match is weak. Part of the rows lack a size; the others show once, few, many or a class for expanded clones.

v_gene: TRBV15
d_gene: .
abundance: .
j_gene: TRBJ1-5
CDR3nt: TGTGCCACCAGCAGAGAGGACAAGAGCAATCAGCCCCAGCATTTT
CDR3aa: CATSREDKSNQPQHF

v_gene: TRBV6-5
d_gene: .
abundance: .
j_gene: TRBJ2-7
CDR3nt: TGTGCCAGCAGTTACTCGACAGCTAGCGACGAGCAGTACTTC
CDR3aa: CASSYSTASDEQYF

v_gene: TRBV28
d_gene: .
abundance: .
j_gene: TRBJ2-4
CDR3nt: TGTGCCAGCAGTGTGTATGACATTCAGTACTTC
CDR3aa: CASSVYDIQYF

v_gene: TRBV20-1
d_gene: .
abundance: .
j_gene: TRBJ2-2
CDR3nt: TGCAGTGCTAGAGATGTCGGGGAGCTGTTTTTT
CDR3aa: CSARDVGELFF

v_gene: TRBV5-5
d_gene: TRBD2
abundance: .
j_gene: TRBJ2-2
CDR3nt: TGTGCCAGCAGCCGGAGACTAGCGGGAGATTCCACCGGGGAGCTGTTTTTT
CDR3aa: CASSRRLAGDSTGELFF

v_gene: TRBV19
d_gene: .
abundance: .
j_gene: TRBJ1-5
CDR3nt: TGTGCCAGTAGTATTTCGGACAGAGTAGGGCCCCAGCATTTT
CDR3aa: CASSISDRVGPQHF

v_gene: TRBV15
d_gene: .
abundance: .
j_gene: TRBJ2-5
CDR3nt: TGTGCCACCAGCAGAGACTTAGGGGAACAAGAGACCCAGTACTTC
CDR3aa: CATSRDLGEQETQYF

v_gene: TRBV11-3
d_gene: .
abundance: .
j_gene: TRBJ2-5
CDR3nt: TGTGCCAGCAGCTTACGTCGACAGTTTCAAGAGACCCAGTACTTC
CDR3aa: CASSLRRQFQETQYF

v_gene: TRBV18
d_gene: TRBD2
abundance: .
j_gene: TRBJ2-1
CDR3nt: TGTGCCAGCTCACCATCACGGGAGGATGAGCAGTTCTTC
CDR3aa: CASSPSREDEQFF

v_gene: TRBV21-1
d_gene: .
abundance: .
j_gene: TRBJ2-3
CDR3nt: TGTGCCAGCTTCAGAGGGCTTAGCACAGATACGCAGTATTTT
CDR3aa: CASFRGLSTDTQYF

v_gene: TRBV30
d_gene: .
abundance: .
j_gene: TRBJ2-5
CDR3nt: TGTGCCTGGAGTTTTGGAAGGAAAGAGACCCAGTACTTC
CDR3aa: CAWSFGRKETQYF

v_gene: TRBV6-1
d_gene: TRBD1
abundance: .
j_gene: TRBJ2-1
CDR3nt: TGTGCCAGCATCGGGACAGGGTTGAATGAGCAGTTCTTC
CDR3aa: CASIGTGLNEQFF

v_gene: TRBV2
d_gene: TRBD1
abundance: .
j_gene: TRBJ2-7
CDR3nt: TGTGCCACCTTAATCCGGGACAGGCGATCCTACGAGCAGTACTTC
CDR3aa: CATLIRDRRSYEQYF

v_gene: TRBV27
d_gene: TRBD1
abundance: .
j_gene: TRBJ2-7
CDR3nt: TGTGCCAGCAGTTTATCGATGTCGACAGGGGAAGAGCAGTACTTC
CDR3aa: CASSLSMSTGEEQYF

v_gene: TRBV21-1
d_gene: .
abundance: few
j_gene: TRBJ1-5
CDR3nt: TGTGCCAGCAGCAAGGGTCAGCCCCAGCATTTT
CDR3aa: CASSKGQPQHF

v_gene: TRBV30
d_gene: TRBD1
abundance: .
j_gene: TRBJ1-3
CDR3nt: TGTGCCAGAGGGACAGGGGGAAACACCATATATTTT
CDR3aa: CARGTGGNTIYF

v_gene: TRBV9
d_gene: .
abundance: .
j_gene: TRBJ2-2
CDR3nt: TGTGCCAGCAGCGTAGTACAAAACACCGGGGAGCTGTTTTTT
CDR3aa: CASSVVQNTGELFF

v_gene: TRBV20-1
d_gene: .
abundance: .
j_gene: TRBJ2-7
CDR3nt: TGCAGTGCCCGAGAAGCGTACGAGCAGTACTTC
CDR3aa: CSAREAYEQYF

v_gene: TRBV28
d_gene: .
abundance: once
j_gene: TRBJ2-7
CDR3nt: TGTGCCAGCAGTCCTACAGGGAGCTCCTACGAGCAGTACTTC
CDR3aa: CASSPTGSSYEQYF

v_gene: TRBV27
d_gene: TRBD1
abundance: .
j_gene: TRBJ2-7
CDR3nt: TGTGCCAGCAGTCTCGGGACAGGGGGTGGTTACGAGCAGTACTTC
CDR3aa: CASSLGTGGGYEQYF

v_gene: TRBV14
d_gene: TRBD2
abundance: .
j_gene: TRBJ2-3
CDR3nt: TGTGCCAGCAACCCTACGGGGGGATACACAGATACGCAGTATTTT
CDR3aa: CASNPTGGYTDTQYF

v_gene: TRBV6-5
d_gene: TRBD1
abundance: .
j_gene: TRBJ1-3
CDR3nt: TGTGCCAGCAGTTCTGCCAGGGGGGACTCTGGAAACACCATATATTTT
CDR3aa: CASSSARGDSGNTIYF

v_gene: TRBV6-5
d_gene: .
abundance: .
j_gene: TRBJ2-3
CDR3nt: TGTGCCAGCAGTTACTCTCGCGGGGGCACAGATACGCAGTATTTT
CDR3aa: CASSYSRGGTDTQYF

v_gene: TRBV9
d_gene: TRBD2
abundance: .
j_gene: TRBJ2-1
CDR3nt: TGTGCCAGCAGCGGAAGCGGGGCCTACAATGAGCAGTTCTTC
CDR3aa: CASSGSGAYNEQFF